The TCR beta chain under discussion was sequenced for a study of vaccination effects on CD4 cells after COVID-19 (dated by TCRdb to between 2022 and 2023). Regarding the complete study: Participants received two doses of either the BNT162b2 or the mRNA-1273 mRNA SARS-CoV-2 vaccine. Pre-vaccine samples from two convalescent patients were drawn 16 days and one week before the first dose, 142 and 148 days after COVID-19 diagnosis. The study compared SARS-CoV-2 spike-specific CD4+ TCR repertoires before and after mRNA vaccination in COVID-19 convalescent patients and infection-naive vaccine recipients. Altogether, roughly 10 COVID-19 convalescent patients and a few SARS-CoV-2-naive healthy vaccine recipients made up the full study. The Oncomine TCR Beta short-read assay on an Illumina iSeq 100 was used to sequence cultures from other donors in the study. The paper's findings and limits, for the study overall: Clones induced by infection and clones induced by vaccination both contracted markedly at late timepoints after vaccination, which fits with T cell responses waning over time. The study was limited by a small number of convalescent patients and lacked early post-infection timepoints. In convalescent patients, the post-vaccine spike-reactive repertoire was composed mainly of new vaccine-induced clones that were largely distinct from infection-induced clones.

As regards this clone: The target of this receptor is not known. No clone much larger than this one lies a single base away; base qualities are absent.

The library was produced with the immunoSEQ multiplex PCR assay. DNA from the CD4+ T cells that had been cultured and isolated underwent TCR beta CDR3 sequencing. As for how the authors treated the data: Non-productive TCR sequences were removed and reads were trimmed to the CDR3 region, keeping CDR3s of at least 7 amino acids. Antigen-specific clonotypes were identified with the MANAFEST web app by comparing expansion in peptide wells against reference cultures. To be called positive, a clone needed expansion at FDR<0.05 compared with the reference and with all other wells, an odds ratio greater than 5, and a frequency greater than 0.1% in two replicate wells. A clonotype was called cross-reactive if it was significantly expanded both in SARS-CoV-2 spike wells and in at least one common cold coronavirus spike condition. CDR3 similarity was assessed by Levenshtein distance using the stringdist R package, and unrooted trees were constructed with ape in R 3.6.1. TCRdb provides this immuneACCESS table in a form limited to in-frame rearrangements. Some clones are lacking; in checked studies, under half of them reflect an unresolved V gene, and why the rest are absent is not known. The DNA was the basis for D and trimming; V, J and clone size are from that table. The sample table holds tens of thousands of clones, of which 76% were seen once. The ten largest clones take up approximately 5.8% of the sample.

In the ViraFEST assay, PBMC were stimulated with viral peptide pools, and TCR sequencing was then used to find antigen-specific CD4+ T cell clonotypes based on their expansion. After less than 13 days of culture, CD4+ T cells were isolated with the EasySep CD4+ T cell isolation kit. PCR-confirmed SARS-CoV-2 infection had occurred in convalescent patients between March and December 2020, before the Alpha, Beta and Delta variants emerged in the United States. Approximately 2.1 million PBMC per well were cultured in IMDM with about 4.6% human AB serum, around 9.1 IU/ml IL-2 and gentamicin, plus 10 ug/ml peptides. A peptide pool from HIV-1 Nef was used as the negative control culture condition. On days 3 and 7, half of the culture medium was replaced with fresh IL-2-containing medium. Unless noted otherwise, every peptide stimulation condition was cultured in triplicate wells. Using Ficoll-Paque Plus gradient centrifugation, PBMC were separated from whole blood and then either used fresh or cryopreserved at -140C. The QIAamp micro DNA kit was used to extract genomic DNA from the cultured CD4+ T cells.

V lost 1 base and J lost 3 bases; the stretch between them is 13 bases long. Reading the germline V gene (reference sequence) gives CDR1 LGHDT and CDR2 YNNKEL. The cysteine opens and the phenylalanine closes a CDR3 of 17 amino acids. The DNA shown is the 51-base CDR3, in frame from base 1. This specimen consisted of CD4+ T cells from PBMCs cultured with HIV peptides, obtained before COVID-19 vaccination. Read against the paper, the sample's cell subset or site label means: HIV-1 Nef peptide pool negative control/reference culture. The receptor comes from a human donor who had a prior SARS-CoV-2 infection. Recombination connected TRBV3-1 (or the pseudogene TRBV3-2) to TRBJ1-6; D gene: possibly TRBD1, on 5 matching bases. At the DNA level, the sequence is TGTGCCAGCAGCCAAGGGGCGCTCGGGGGCTATAATTCACCCCTCCACTTT. It specifies CASSQGALGGYNSPLHF.